This TCR beta chain is from a study of shared clonotypes between healthy human individuals. Study-wide context: The plates for each donor numbered three CD4 naive, three CD4 memory, two CD8 naive and one CD8 memory.

The count of this clone is one. Its antigen is undetermined. Germline V CDR1 and CDR2: MDHEN, SYDVKM. V was clipped by 8 bases and J by 0 bases, with 17 bases between them. The CDR3 is 15 residues long. Each cell subset's genomic DNA was divided evenly among several immunoSEQ plates. Clones were read by immunoSEQ multiplex PCR, and TCRdb kept only the in-frame ones, dropping some. This repertoire shows millions of clones, around 93% found once; its top ten account for under 2%. Study outcomes and limitations: Incompleteness in sorted-subset sequencing, despite large depth, was shown by rarefaction.

Naive CD8 cells comprised CD45RO-negative, CCR7-positively selected cells, excluding terminally differentiated effector memory CD45RA+ cells. Donors, healthy HIV-negative adults, lacked recent acute infections or vaccinations. J is TRBJ2-7 and V is TRBV28, with D perhaps matching TRBD1 or TRBD2 (5 bases each). What was sequenced was naive CD8+ T cells from PBMCs. The clonotype originates from a man between 18 and 29 years old in good health. Some clones in this sample may be carry-over from other donors' samples. The CDR3 spells CASWDRLDTSYEQYF. The CDR3 DNA reads TGTGCCAGCTGGGACCGCCTAGACACCTCCTACGAGCAGTACTTC.